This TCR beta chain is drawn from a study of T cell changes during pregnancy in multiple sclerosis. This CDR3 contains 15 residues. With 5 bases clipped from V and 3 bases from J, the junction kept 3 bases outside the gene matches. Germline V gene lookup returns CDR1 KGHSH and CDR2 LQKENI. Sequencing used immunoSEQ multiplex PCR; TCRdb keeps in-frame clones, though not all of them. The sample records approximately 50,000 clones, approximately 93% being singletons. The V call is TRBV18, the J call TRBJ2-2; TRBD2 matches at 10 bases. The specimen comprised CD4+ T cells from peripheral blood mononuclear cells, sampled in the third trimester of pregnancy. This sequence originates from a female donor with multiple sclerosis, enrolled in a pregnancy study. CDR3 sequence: CASSLGTSDTGELFF. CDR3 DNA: TGTGCCAGCTCATTGGGGACTAGCGACACCGGGGAGCTGTTTTTT.